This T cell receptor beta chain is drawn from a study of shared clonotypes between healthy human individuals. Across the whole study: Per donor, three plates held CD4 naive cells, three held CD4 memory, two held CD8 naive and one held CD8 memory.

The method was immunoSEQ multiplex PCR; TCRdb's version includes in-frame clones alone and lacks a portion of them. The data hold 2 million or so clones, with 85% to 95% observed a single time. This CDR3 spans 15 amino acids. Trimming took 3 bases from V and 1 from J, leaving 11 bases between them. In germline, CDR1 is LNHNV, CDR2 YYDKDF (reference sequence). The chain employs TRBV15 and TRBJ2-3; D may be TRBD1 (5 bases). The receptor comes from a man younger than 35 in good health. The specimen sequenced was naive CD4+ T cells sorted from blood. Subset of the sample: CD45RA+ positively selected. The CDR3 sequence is CATSSDLRGTDTQYF. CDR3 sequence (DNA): TGTGCCACCAGCAGTGACCTCAGGGGCACAGATACGCAGTATTTT.